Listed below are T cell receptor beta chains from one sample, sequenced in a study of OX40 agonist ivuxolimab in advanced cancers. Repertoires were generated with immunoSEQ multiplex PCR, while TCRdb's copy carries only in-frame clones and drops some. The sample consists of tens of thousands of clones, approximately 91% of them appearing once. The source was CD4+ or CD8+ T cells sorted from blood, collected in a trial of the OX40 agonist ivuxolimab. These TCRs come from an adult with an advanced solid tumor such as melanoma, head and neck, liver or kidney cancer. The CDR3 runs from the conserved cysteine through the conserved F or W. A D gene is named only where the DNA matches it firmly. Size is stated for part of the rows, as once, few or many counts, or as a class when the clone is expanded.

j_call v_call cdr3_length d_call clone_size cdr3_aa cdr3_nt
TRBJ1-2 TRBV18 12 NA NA CASSPGLYGYTF TGTGCCAGCTCACCTGGCTTGTATGGCTACACCTTC
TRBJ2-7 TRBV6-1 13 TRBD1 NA CASRPQGAYEQYF TGTGCCAGCAGGCCCCAGGGGGCTTACGAGCAGTACTTC
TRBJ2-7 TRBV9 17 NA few CASSVGGRGAGSYEQYF TGTGCCAGCAGCGTAGGGGGAAGAGGGGCGGGCTCCTACGAGCAGTACTTC
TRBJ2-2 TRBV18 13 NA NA CASSESATGELFF TGTGCCAGCTCAGAATCAGCGACCGGGGAGCTGTTTTTT
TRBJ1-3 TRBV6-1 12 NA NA CASSAGGNTIYF TGTGCCAGCAGTGCCGGTGGAAACACCATATATTTT
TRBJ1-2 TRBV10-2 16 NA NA CASSESRRPPGVRYTF TGCGCCAGCAGTGAGTCGAGACGTCCACCGGGGGTCCGCTACACCTTC
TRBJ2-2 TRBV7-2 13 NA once CASSLDGIGELFF TGTGCCAGCAGCTTGGACGGAATCGGGGAGCTGTTTTTT
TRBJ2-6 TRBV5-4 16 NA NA CASSLGDTSGANVLTF TGTGCCAGCAGCTTGGGGGACACCTCTGGGGCCAACGTCCTGACTTTC
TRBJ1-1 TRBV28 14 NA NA CASKEFVGRQGAFF TGTGCCAGCAAGGAGTTCGTGGGGCGCCAAGGGGCTTTCTTT
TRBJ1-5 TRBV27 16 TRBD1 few CASSLSGTAFNQPQHF TGTGCCAGCAGTTTATCCGGGACAGCATTCAATCAGCCCCAGCATTTT
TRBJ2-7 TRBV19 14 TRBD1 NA CASSIGQGTYEQYF TGTGCCAGTAGTATTGGACAGGGGACCTACGAGCAGTACTTC
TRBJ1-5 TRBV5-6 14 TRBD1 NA CASSWGQSNQPQHF TGTGCCAGCAGCTGGGGACAGAGCAATCAGCCCCAGCATTTT
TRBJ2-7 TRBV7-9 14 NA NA CASSSIVGGSEQYF TGTGCCAGCAGCTCAATAGTGGGTGGAAGCGAGCAGTACTTC
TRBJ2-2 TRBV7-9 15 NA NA CAIPIADEHTGELFF TGTGCCATCCCCATTGCGGATGAACACACCGGGGAGCTGTTTTTT
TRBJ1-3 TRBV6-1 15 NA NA CAAIRQEHSGNTIYF TGTGCCGCGATCCGGCAGGAACACTCTGGAAACACCATATATTTT
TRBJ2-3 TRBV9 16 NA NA CASSPTGGGHTDTQYF TGTGCCAGCAGCCCAACCGGAGGGGGTCACACAGATACGCAGTATTTT
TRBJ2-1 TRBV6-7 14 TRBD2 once CASSHGLAGDEQFF TGTGCCAGCAGCCATGGACTAGCGGGAGATGAGCAGTTCTTC
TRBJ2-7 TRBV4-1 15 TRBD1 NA CASSQGDSSSYEQYF TGCGCCAGCAGCCAAGGGGACAGCAGCTCCTACGAGCAGTACTTC
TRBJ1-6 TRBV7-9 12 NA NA CASSSFNSPLHF TGTGCCAGCAGCTCCTTTAATTCACCCCTCCACTTT
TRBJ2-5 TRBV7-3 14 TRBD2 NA CASSSNGLGRAQYF TGTGCCAGCAGTTCGAACGGACTGGGGAGGGCCCAGTACTTC
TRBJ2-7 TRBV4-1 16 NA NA CASSQGETASSYEQYF TGCGCCAGCAGCCAAGGTGAGACCGCGAGCTCCTACGAGCAGTACTTC
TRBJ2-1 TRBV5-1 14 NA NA CASSLELASHEQFF TGCGCCAGCAGCTTGGAGCTAGCTTCCCATGAGCAGTTCTTC
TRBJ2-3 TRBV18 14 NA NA CASSLRQTTDTQYF TGTGCCAGCTCACTTCGGCAGACCACAGATACGCAGTATTTT
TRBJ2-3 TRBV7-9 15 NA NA CASSYRDLNTDTQYF TGTGCCAGCAGCTACAGGGACCTAAACACAGATACGCAGTATTTT
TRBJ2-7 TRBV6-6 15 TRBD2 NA CASSPGLAGGYEQYF TGTGCCAGCAGCCCGGGACTAGCGGGCGGATACGAGCAGTACTTC
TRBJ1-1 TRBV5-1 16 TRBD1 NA CASSLGTGGTHTEAFF TGCGCCAGCAGCCTGGGTACAGGGGGCACCCACACTGAAGCTTTCTTT
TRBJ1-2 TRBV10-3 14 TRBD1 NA CAISTGQGIYGYTF TGTGCCATCAGCACAGGACAGGGAATCTATGGCTACACCTTC
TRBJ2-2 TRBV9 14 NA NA CASSRQLNTGELFF TGTGCCAGCAGTCGACAATTGAACACCGGGGAGCTGTTTTTT